This TCR beta chain was found in a study of response to subunit inactivated influenza vaccine. CDR3 length equals 17 residues. CDR1 and CDR2 (germline): LNHNV, YYDKDF (reference sequence). V shed 1 base and J shed 2 bases, with 17 bases lying between them. General study results and limits: Only a handful of new T cells, the authors suggested, are recruited with each seasonal influenza vaccination.

Concerning this clonotype: Its antigen remains unknown.

TCRdb reprocessed the RT-PCR reads via MiXCR and lists one record per CDR3 protein. The sample lists approximately 530,000 distinct CDR3 sequences, around 13% seen once, with roughly 13% in the top ten. Here the sequenced sample was PBMCs from blood, taken around seven weeks after vaccination. The sequence derives from a man aged 50 to 59 who received an inactivated influenza vaccine. The chain is built from TRBV15 and TRBJ2-5, with TRBD1 as a possible D gene (5 bases). CDR3 region: CATSRAGRVVDQETQYF. The CDR3 region has the DNA TGTGCCACCAGCAGAGCGGGCAGGGTAGTCGATCAAGAGACCCAGTACTTC.